This entry features one T cell receptor beta chain sequence. Its antigen has not been determined. Per-nucleotide qualities are absent, and no much larger clonotype sits a single base away. The sample's treatment or condition label, decoded: around 19 received Ad26.COV2.S at low or high dose, single or two shots; roughly five received placebo; per-sample allocation not given. For vaccine and placebo recipients, repertoires were sequenced using samples collected on day 63 after the first injection. In Cohort 1b, around 23 adults aged 18-55 years were enrolled at a single site in Boston, USA, between 29 July and 7 August 2020. As a vaccine, Ad26.COV2.S was a replication-incompetent adenovirus type 26 vector that expressed a prefusion-stabilized SARS-CoV-2 spike protein derived from the original Wuhan strain. The immunoSEQ Assay was used to sequence TCRbeta CDR3 regions. After extraction, genomic DNA underwent amplification by bias-controlled multiplex PCR, followed by high-throughput sequencing. Turning to the authors' computational methods: To quantify the absolute abundance of every unique TCRbeta CDR3 region, sequences were collapsed and filtered. T cell fraction was estimated by normalizing TCRbeta template counts to usable DNA, which was measured by amplifying reference genes present in all nucleated cells. Repertoire TCRs were annotated as SARS-CoV-2-specific by exact matching of V gene, CDR3 amino acid sequence and J gene to a known reactive TCR set. The reference SARS-CoV-2 TCR set came from MIRA and was filtered for enrichment in COVID-19-positive ImmuneCODE repertoires, removing public or cross-reactive TCRs. Based on the MIRA antigens, annotated TCRs were further analysed at the level of specific ORF or position within ORF. Breadth was defined as annotated unique rearrangements over total unique productive rearrangements; depth was the summed frequency of those rearrangements. Group comparisons of TCR breadth used two-sided Wilcoxon rank-sum tests. This immuneACCESS table, as held by TCRdb, lists in-frame sequences with V and J called but not all clones. Of the missing ones, under half trace to an unresolved V gene in checked studies; the others have no known cause. V, J and clone size are taken as reported in that table, and D and trimming were inferred from the DNA itself. The sample yields approximately 420,000 clones; approximately 87% were counted once. The ten largest clones take up about 3.5% of the sample.

The record originates from a study of Ad26.COV2.S vaccination and SARS-CoV-2 variants (dated by TCRdb to about 2021). About the full investigation: Donors in the vaccine arm were drawn from COV1001, a multicentre, randomized, double-blind, placebo-controlled phase I-IIa trial testing Ad26.COV2.S in healthy adults. The TCR-sequenced set comprised about 32 samples: some 20 Ad26.COV2.S vaccine recipients, 5 placebo recipients and 8 SARS-CoV-2 convalescent individuals. TCRbeta repertoire sequencing served as the tool for gauging how specific and how broad the SARS-CoV-2-reactive T cell receptors were following Ad26.COV2.S vaccination. Ad26.COV2.S was administered intramuscularly at a dose of 5x10^10 or 1x10^11 viral particles, either as one shot or as two shots given 56 days apart. Throughout the experiments and outcome assessment, investigators stayed blinded to trial group allocation. Trial participants were randomized into five groups of five: low-dose or high-dose Ad26.COV2.S given once or twice, or placebo on both occasions.

General study outcomes and caveats: The study was not powered for comparison of responses between vaccine doses or regimens. Substantial breadth of spike-specific CD8+ and CD4+ T cell responses was reported after vaccination. The authors noted that the TCR breadth and depth analyses may have underestimated total T cell responses. Vaccine and placebo recipients had comparable non-spike TCR breadth, which fits with the vaccine containing only spike. Compared with placebo recipients, Ad26.COV2.S recipients showed higher spike-specific TCR breadth (P = 0.0014).

The sequences come from peripheral blood, collected in a trial of Ad26.COV2.S vaccine versus placebo. This TCR derives from a person aged 18-60 years who received the Ad26.COV2.S COVID-19 vaccine or a placebo.

CDR3 reads: CAIGTGASYEQYF. In nucleotide form, the sequence is TGTGCCATCGGCACAGGGGCATCCTACGAGCAGTACTTC. The chain joins TRBV10-3 to TRBJ2-7; 7 central bases correspond to TRBD1. Trimming accounts for 8 bases at V and 1 base at J, while the number of junction bases matched to no gene is 5. Taken from cysteine to phenylalanine, the CDR3 has 13 residues. Just CDR3 DNA is preserved here, 39 bases in frame from base 1. The germline V gene sets CDR1 to ENHRY and CDR2 to SYGVKD.